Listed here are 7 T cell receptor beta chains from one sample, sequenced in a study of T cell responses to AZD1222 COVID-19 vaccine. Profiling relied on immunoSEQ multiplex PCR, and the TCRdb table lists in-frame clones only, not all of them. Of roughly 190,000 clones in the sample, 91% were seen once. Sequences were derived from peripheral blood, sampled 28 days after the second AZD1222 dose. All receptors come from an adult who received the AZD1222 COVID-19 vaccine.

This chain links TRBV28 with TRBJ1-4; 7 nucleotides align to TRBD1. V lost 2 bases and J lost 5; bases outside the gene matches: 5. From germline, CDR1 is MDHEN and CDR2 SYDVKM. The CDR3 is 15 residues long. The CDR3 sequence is CASSLKGAGNEKLFF. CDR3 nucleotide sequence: TGTGCCAGCAGTTTAAAGGGGGCGGGGAATGAAAAACTGTTTTTT.

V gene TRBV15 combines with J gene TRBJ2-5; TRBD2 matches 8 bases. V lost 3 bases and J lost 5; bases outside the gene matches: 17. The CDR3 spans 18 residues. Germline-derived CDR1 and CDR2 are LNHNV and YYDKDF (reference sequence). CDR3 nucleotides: TGTGCCACCAGCAGGGGACCTACGGTGACTAGCGCGGGGGAGACCCAGTACTTC. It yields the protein CATSRGPTVTSAGETQYF.

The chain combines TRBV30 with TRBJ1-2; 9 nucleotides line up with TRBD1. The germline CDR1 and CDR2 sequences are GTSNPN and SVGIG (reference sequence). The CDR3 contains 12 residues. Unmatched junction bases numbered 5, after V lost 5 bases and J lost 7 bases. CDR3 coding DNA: TGTGCCTGGGGTTCGACAGGGGGTGGCTACACCTTC. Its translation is CAWGSTGGGYTF.

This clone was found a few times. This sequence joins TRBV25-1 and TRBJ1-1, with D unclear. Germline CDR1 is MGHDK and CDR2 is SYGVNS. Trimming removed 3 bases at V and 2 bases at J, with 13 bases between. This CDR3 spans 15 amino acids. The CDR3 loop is CASSELVQVNTEAFF. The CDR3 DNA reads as TGTGCCAGCAGTGAGCTGGTACAAGTTAACACTGAAGCTTTCTTT.

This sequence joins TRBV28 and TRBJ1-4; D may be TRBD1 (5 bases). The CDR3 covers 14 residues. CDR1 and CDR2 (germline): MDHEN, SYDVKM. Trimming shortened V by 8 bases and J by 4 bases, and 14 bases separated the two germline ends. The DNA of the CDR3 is TGTGCCAGCCACCCGACAGTCCATAATGAAAAACTGTTTTTT. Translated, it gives CASHPTVHNEKLFF.

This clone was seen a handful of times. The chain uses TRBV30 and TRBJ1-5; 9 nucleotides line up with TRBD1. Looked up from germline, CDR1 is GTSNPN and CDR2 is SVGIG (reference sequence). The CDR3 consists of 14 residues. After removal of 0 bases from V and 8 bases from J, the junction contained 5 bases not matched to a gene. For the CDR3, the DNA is TGTGCCTGGAGTGTTCCGGGACAGGGAGAGCCCCAGCATTTT. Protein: CAWSVPGQGEPQHF.

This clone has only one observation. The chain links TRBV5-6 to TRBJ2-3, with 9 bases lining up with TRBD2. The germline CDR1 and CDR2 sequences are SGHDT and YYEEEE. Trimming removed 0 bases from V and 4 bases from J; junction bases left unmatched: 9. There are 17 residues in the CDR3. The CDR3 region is CASSLGLLAGSPDTQYF. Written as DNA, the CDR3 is TGTGCCAGCAGCTTGGGGCTCCTAGCGGGATCCCCAGATACGCAGTATTTT.